The next 4 T cell receptor beta chains were all read from a single sample in a study of blood T cell repertoires in COVID-19. Only in-frame clones appear in the TCRdb table, and some are missing; sequencing was by immunoSEQ multiplex PCR. The sample holds around 70,000 clones; over 65% are singletons and the top ten take 20% to 25%. The sequenced sample was peripheral blood. The origin of the receptors is a human donor in a cohort sampled during active COVID-19.

The rearrangement joins TRBV15 to TRBJ1-5; 7 bases match TRBD1. From germline, CDR1 is LNHNV and CDR2 YYDKDF (reference sequence). Germline trimming cut 1 base from V and 6 bases from J; bases unmatched to any gene: 3. The CDR3 loop spans 14 amino acids. CDR3 coding DNA: TGTGCCACCAGCAGAGGACAGGGACTTCAGCCCCAGCATTTT. Translation: CATSRGQGLQPQHF.

This chain links TRBV4-1 with TRBJ1-3; 9 nucleotides line up with TRBD1. V dropped 1 base and J dropped 5; count of bases not matched to a gene: 12. CDR1 and CDR2 (germline): MGHRA, YSYEKL. The CDR3 is 18 amino acids. In nucleotides, the CDR3 is TGCGCCAGCAGCCAAGGTGCGGTAAGGGGACAGGGCAGAAACACCATATATTTT. Its protein is CASSQGAVRGQGRNTIYF.

The chain uses TRBV10-1 and TRBJ2-7, with D possibly being TRBD2 (6 bases). This CDR3 is 18 amino acids long. The V gene lost 6 bases and the J gene lost 2 bases, with 26 bases spanning the gap. From germline, CDR1 is WNHNN and CDR2 SYGVQD (reference sequence). The CDR3 DNA reads TGCGCCAGCAGCTACTCTCCTCCGAGCAGCGGGCTCCCCTACGAGCAGTACTTC. It codes for CASSYSPPSSGLPYEQYF.

The gene calls are TRBV28 and TRBJ2-3, with a weak D call TRBD2 (6 bases). Germline V lookup: CDR1 MDHEN, CDR2 SYDVKM. Between the trimmed V and J ends, which lost 4 bases and 4 bases, there was a span of 21 bases. The CDR3 covers 17 residues. CDR3 sequence: CASSSPAGGYNPDTQYF. CDR3 coding DNA: TGTGCCAGCAGTTCCCCAGCGGGCGGATATAATCCAGATACGCAGTATTTT.